The clone carrying this T cell receptor beta chain was counted between two and nine times. This sample was included in a study of blood T cell repertoires in COVID-19. Study-level background: The origin of the acute and convalescent COVID-19 samples was the United States, Italy and Spain. T cells, B-cell-depleted T cells, or PBMCs provided the cDNA or gDNA that served as material.

Trimming cost V 7 bases and J 7 bases, with 19 bases left between them. Germline V CDR1 and CDR2: LNHDA, SQIVND (reference sequence). This CDR3 spans 14 amino acids. Methods used by the authors: Using reference gene primer amplification, nucleated cell counts were estimated. TCRdb keeps only in-frame clones here, not all; method: immunoSEQ multiplex PCR. That table is the source of V, J and clone size, and D and trimming were worked out from the DNA. The repertoire consists of 200,000 to 250,000 clones, with 87% occurring once and the leading ten covering less than 15%. The gene calls are TRBV19 and TRBJ1-1; no clear D. Sequenced: peripheral blood. The receptor comes from a woman younger than 30 who had recovered from COVID-19. The CDR3 loop is CASTANSGRGEAFF. The DNA of the CDR3 is TGTGCCAGTACCGCAAACAGCGGACGGGGTGAAGCTTTCTTT.